This T cell receptor (beta chain) was identified during a study of shared clonotypes between healthy human individuals. Background on the study: Each donor's CD8 memory used one plate, CD8 naive two, each CD4 subset three. Findings of the study overall: Enrolling few donors narrowed the genetic and exposure-history diversity that was represented. Incompleteness in sorted-subset sequencing, despite large depth, was shown by rarefaction.

The V end was cut by 5 bases, the J end by 0 bases, with 8 bases between. Looked up from germline, CDR1 is MDHEN and CDR2 is SYDVKM. The CDR3 is 15 residues long. In this sample, this clone turned up once. Antigen unknown. Original analysis: Filtering of immunoSEQ junctional sequences could not match full-length read filtering. The table came from immunoSEQ multiplex PCR; TCRdb's copy has only in-frame clones and leaves some out. From that table come the V and J calls and clone size; the DNA was used to work out D and trimming. The repertoire has some 2,000,000 clones, around 95% of them found once; the top ten carry 0.13%.

Sample: naive CD4+ T cells sorted from blood. The subset denotes: CD45RA+ positively selected. The chain links TRBV28 to TRBJ2-6; D is undetermined. This receptor was taken from a man younger than 35 in good health. The CDR3 region is CASSQLSSGANVLTF. The CDR3 DNA sequence: TGTGCCAGCAGTCAGTTGAGCTCTGGGGCCAACGTCCTGACTTTC.